This T cell receptor (beta chain) was recovered during a study of blood T cell repertoires in COVID-19 (dated by TCRdb to 2018 to 2020). For context, the study as a whole: Samples covering the acute and convalescent phases of COVID-19 were provided by collaborators in the United States, Italy and Spain. The material from the prospective study consisted of cDNA or gDNA derived from T cells, B-cell-depleted T cells, or PBMCs. Subjects who had been exposed to COVID-19, were actively infected with it, or had recovered from it provided the deeply sampled blood TCRbeta repertoires that made up the dataset. The repertoires were released in a freely available public database meant as a resource for research on the immune response to SARS-CoV-2. Samples came from the ongoing ImmuneRACE study (first 160 participants) plus 1,254 subjects from 6 global collaborators. Nearly every sample came with metadata listing a de-identified subject ID, COVID-19 status, age in years and sex. Where available, HLA class I and class II types were obtained from metadata supplied by the sample provider rather than from assay-based typing. Overall study outcomes, separate from this receptor: How much clinical and demographic metadata was included differed by source and by participant, and the metadata was provided uncurated.

The CDR3, from cysteine to phenylalanine, totals 15 residues. The read is trimmed to its CDR3 DNA, 45 bases read in frame from base 1. The germline V gene provides CDR1 SGHTA and CDR2 FQGTGA. V sheds 0 bases and J sheds 5 bases, leaving 13 bases between their ends. The immunoSEQ Assay, a bias-controlled multiplex PCR, was used to amplify TCRbeta CDR3 regions from genomic DNA. Under the source paper's analysis protocol: The number of nucleated cells in each sample was estimated from the amplification of reference gene primers within the assay. To quantify the absolute abundance of each unique TCRbeta CDR3 rearrangement, sequence reads were collapsed and filtered. For each sample, productive Simpson clonality was calculated as the square root of Simpson's diversity index over productive rearrangements. TCRdb took this table from immuneACCESS and kept in-frame rearrangements with V and J called. Such tables lack part of the clones; where checked against another copy, unresolved V genes explain under half of the gap, and the rest is unexplained. The V and J calls and clone size are taken from that table; D and trimming were inferred from the DNA. A total of 150,000 to 190,000 clones appear in this sample, roughly four fifths of them only once. The ten most abundant clones make up 3.7% of the sample.

As regards this clone: What antigen it recognizes has not been identified. The sample holds no much larger clone one base away, and base qualities are not on file.

The collaborating institutions used their own protocols to collect whole blood in K2EDTA tubes. For TCRbeta analysis, collaborators shipped samples in one of three forms: frozen whole blood, isolated PBMCs, or DNA extracted from either of those sample types. What was sequenced was peripheral blood. The sequence joins TRBV7-3 to TRBJ2-5; TRBD1 could be the D gene, as 6 bases match. The sequence was obtained from a woman aged 80 or over with acute or convalescent COVID-19. CDR3 loop: CASSLTGQGSETQYF. The bases are TGTGCCAGCAGCTTAACAGGCCAGGGGTCGGAGACCCAGTACTTC.